The rows below give T cell receptor beta chains drawn from one sample of a study of T cell clonotyping in hematopoietic cell transplantation. The assay was immunoSEQ multiplex PCR, and TCRdb's table has in-frame clones only and misses some. The sample consists of 45,000 or so clones, approximately 80% of them appearing once. The material was peripheral blood mononuclear cells, obtained before stem cell transplant. The receptor set was obtained from a man in his 60s with myelodysplastic syndrome. Some clones in this sample may be carry-over from other donors' samples. CDR3s include the opening cysteine and the closing phenylalanine or tryptophan. Fields, in order: V gene, J gene, CDR3 protein.

V gene: TRBV27
J gene: TRBJ1-4
CDR3 protein: CASSLQGANEKLFF

V gene: TRBV5-5
J gene: TRBJ1-2
CDR3 protein: CASSQTGVYSYTF

V gene: TRBV11-2
J gene: TRBJ2-1
CDR3 protein: CASSLEQLPYNEQFF

V gene: TRBV30
J gene: TRBJ2-5
CDR3 protein: CAWMGLAGAPVGTQYF

V gene: TRBV29-1
J gene: TRBJ2-7
CDR3 protein: CSVAKGILYEQYF

V gene: TRBV13
J gene: TRBJ2-3
CDR3 protein: CASSLLGTGDTDTQYF

V gene: TRBV4-1
J gene: TRBJ1-1
CDR3 protein: CASSQDGQGFTEAFF

V gene: TRBV7-9
J gene: TRBJ2-7
CDR3 protein: CASSLGGGATYEQYF

V gene: TRBV4-3
J gene: TRBJ2-2
CDR3 protein: CASSQGNANTGELFF

V gene: TRBV29-1
J gene: TRBJ2-4
CDR3 protein: CSVMTGDKNIQYF

V gene: TRBV10-3
J gene: TRBJ2-3
CDR3 protein: CAIGSSTDTQYF

V gene: TRBV7-2
J gene: TRBJ1-2
CDR3 protein: CASRTPGQGTHGYTF

V gene: TRBV2
J gene: TRBJ2-1
CDR3 protein: CASSEKRGLYNEQFF

V gene: TRBV28
J gene: TRBJ1-3
CDR3 protein: CASCRSLLRNTIYF

V gene: TRBV7-3
J gene: TRBJ2-1
CDR3 protein: CASSLRSGKRDNEQFF

V gene: TRBV6-5
J gene: TRBJ1-2
CDR3 protein: CASSYGRQGVGYGYTF

V gene: TRBV29-1
J gene: TRBJ1-1
CDR3 protein: CSARRGRDTEAFF

V gene: TRBV2
J gene: TRBJ2-3
CDR3 protein: CASSEVAPGIQDTQYF

V gene: TRBV7-3
J gene: TRBJ1-1
CDR3 protein: CASSLIYQGEAFF

V gene: TRBV9
J gene: TRBJ1-6
CDR3 protein: CASSVGTGYSPLHF

V gene: TRBV5-1
J gene: TRBJ2-7
CDR3 protein: CASSPTGGDYEQYF

V gene: TRBV4-3
J gene: TRBJ1-3
CDR3 protein: CASSLITGDVSGNTIYF

V gene: TRBV30
J gene: TRBJ1-5
CDR3 protein: CAWSRTNNQPQHF

V gene: TRBV18
J gene: TRBJ2-5
CDR3 protein: CASSFSGEETQYF

V gene: TRBV2
J gene: TRBJ2-2
CDR3 protein: CASSVEGGWTGELFF

V gene: TRBV19
J gene: TRBJ1-3
CDR3 protein: CASIRDSGNTIYF

V gene: TRBV5-8
J gene: TRBJ2-1
CDR3 protein: CASSPRVAGSFF

V gene: TRBV5-8
J gene: TRBJ1-5
CDR3 protein: CASSPRTAFNQPQHF

V gene: TRBV7-2
J gene: TRBJ2-2
CDR3 protein: CASSYSRRLAGAGELFF

V gene: TRBV10-3
J gene: TRBJ2-7
CDR3 protein: CAIRDSYYEQYF

V gene: TRBV7-6
J gene: TRBJ1-3
CDR3 protein: CASSFTFSGNTIYF

V gene: TRBV5-1
J gene: TRBJ1-6
CDR3 protein: CASSLGRTGNSPLHF

V gene: TRBV7-9
J gene: TRBJ2-7
CDR3 protein: CASSLVGGREQYF

V gene: TRBV28
J gene: TRBJ1-3
CDR3 protein: CASSRGQFSGNTIYF

V gene: TRBV14
J gene: TRBJ1-1
CDR3 protein: CASSPSWGRGTEAFF

V gene: TRBV4-3
J gene: TRBJ1-5
CDR3 protein: CASSQDVAEPYQPQHF

V gene: TRBV28
J gene: TRBJ2-2
CDR3 protein: CASSNTRNTGELFF

V gene: TRBV5-1
J gene: TRBJ2-1
CDR3 protein: CASSSGPYQNEQFF

V gene: TRBV7-6
J gene: TRBJ1-3
CDR3 protein: CASSSMGGTVSGNTIYF

V gene: TRBV4-3
J gene: TRBJ2-3
CDR3 protein: CASSQGFEGVTDTQYF

V gene: TRBV7-9
J gene: TRBJ1-2
CDR3 protein: CASSLLGSNYGYTF